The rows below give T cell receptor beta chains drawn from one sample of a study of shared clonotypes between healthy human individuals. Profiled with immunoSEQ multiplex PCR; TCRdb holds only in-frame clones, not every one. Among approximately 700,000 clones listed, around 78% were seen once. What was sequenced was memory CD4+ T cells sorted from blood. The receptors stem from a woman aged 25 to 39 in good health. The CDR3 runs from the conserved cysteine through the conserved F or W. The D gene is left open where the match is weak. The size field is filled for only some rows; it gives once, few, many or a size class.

TGTGCCAGCAATGGTGTCTACGAGCAGTACTTC CASNGVYEQYF - - TRBJ2-7 TRBV2
TGTGCCAGCAGTTTTTCAGGCGGCCCTGGCTACACCTTC CASSFSGGPGYTF few - TRBJ1-2 TRBV28
TGTGCCAGCAGCTTTAAGGACAGGGGGAATACGCAGTATTTT CASSFKDRGNTQYF - TRBD1 TRBJ2-3 TRBV5-4
TGTGCCAGCAGTTTGGTCGTTCCGGAAGGCGGCTACACCTTC CASSLVVPEGGYTF - - TRBJ1-2 TRBV28
TGTGCCAGCTCACCGGCTCAGGGGCAGACGTATGGCTACACCTTC CASSPAQGQTYGYTF - - TRBJ1-2 TRBV18
TGTGCCAGCACGGTCCTAGCGGGGTCCTACGAGCAGTACTTC CASTVLAGSYEQYF few TRBD2 TRBJ2-7 TRBV2
TGTGCCAGCAGCCAAGGCAGGGGCAATCAGCCCCAGCATTTT CASSQGRGNQPQHF - - TRBJ1-5 TRBV4-2
TGTGCCAGCAGTTTTCAGGTGCAGGGGGCATTGGATGAGCAGTTCTTC CASSFQVQGALDEQFF - TRBD1 TRBJ2-1 TRBV5-4
TGTGCCAGCAGCTTAATGAGCGCAGATACGCAGTATTTT CASSLMSADTQYF few - TRBJ2-3 TRBV7-3
TGTGCCAGCAGACGTTCACTAGCAATGTTTCAGTTCTTC CASRRSLAMFQFF few - TRBJ2-1 TRBV5-6
TGCGCCAGCAGCTTGGCCGCGGGACTAGCGGCTCCCTGGAATGAGCAGTTCTTC CASSLAAGLAAPWNEQFF - TRBD2 TRBJ2-1 TRBV5-1